These T cell receptor beta chains were read from a single sample in a study of cytotoxic CD8 clonotypes in ibrutinib-treated CLL. Assay used: immunoSEQ multiplex PCR; TCRdb lists only in-frame clones, some missing. The sample has roughly 51,000 clones, 53% seen once. This specimen consisted of PBMCs, obtained after 12 months of ibrutinib treatment. The receptors stem from a human donor with chronic lymphocytic leukemia. Both conserved end residues are part of each CDR3. D genes are given only for firm matches. Size is omitted from some rows. Given values are once, few, many or a class for expanded clones.

>12|TRBV27|few|.|TRBJ2-3
CASSFPGDTQYF
TGTGCCAGCAGTTTCCCTGGAGATACGCAGTATTTT
>14|TRBV28|many|.|TRBJ1-1
CASSFRGDDTEAFF
TGTGCCAGCAGTTTCCGAGGGGACGACACTGAAGCTTTCTTT
>12|TRBV30|.|.|TRBJ1-1
CAWLLGDTEAFF
TGTGCCTGGCTCTTGGGGGACACTGAAGCTTTCTTT
>15|TRBV28|.|.|TRBJ2-7
CASTGGINLSYEQYF
TGTGCCAGCACCGGCGGCATCAACCTCTCCTACGAGCAGTACTTC
>14|TRBV6-1|once|TRBD2|TRBJ2-3
CASHSGTSTDTQYF
TGTGCCAGCCATAGCGGGACGAGCACAGATACGCAGTATTTT
>16|TRBV7-6|.|TRBD2|TRBJ2-2
CASSPGRAPDTGELFF
TGTGCCAGCTCACCCGGGAGGGCTCCCGACACCGGGGAGCTGTTTTTT
>12|TRBV5-1|.|.|TRBJ2-7
CASSLGLREQYF
TGCGCCAGCAGCTTGGGCCTTAGGGAGCAGTACTTC
>14|TRBV4-2|few|.|TRBJ2-7
CASSPDLGPYEQYF
TGTGCCAGCAGCCCTGATCTAGGACCCTACGAGCAGTACTTC
>12|TRBV16|.|.|TRBJ2-5
CASRSVRGTQYF
TGTGCCAGCAGAAGTGTAAGGGGGACCCAGTACTTC
>15|TRBV5-1|.|.|TRBJ1-6
CASSLVMGANSPLHF
TGCGCCAGCAGCTTGGTTATGGGGGCCAATTCACCCCTCCACTTT
>18|TRBV23-1|once|.|TRBJ2-6
CASSQSVTGLSGANVPTF
TGCGCCAGCAGTCAATCTGTTACAGGGCTCTCTGGGGCCAACGTCCCGACTTTC
>14|TRBV5-1|few|.|TRBJ1-4
CASSEKGQDEKLFF
TGCGCCAGCAGCGAGAAGGGGCAGGATGAAAAACTGTTTTTT
>15|TRBV9|many|.|TRBJ1-5
CASSEGVTPNQPQHF
TGTGCCAGCAGCGAGGGCGTGACACCCAATCAGCCCCAGCATTTT
>11|TRBV2|.|.|TRBJ2-5
CATFAGETQYF
TGTGCCACCTTCGCCGGGGAGACCCAGTACTTC
>13|TRBV7-7|once|.|TRBJ2-5
CASSLELVETQYF
TGTGCTAGCAGCTTAGAGCTAGTTGAGACCCAGTACTTC
>13|TRBV29-1|.|.|TRBJ2-1
CSVASGRLREQFF
TGCAGCGTTGCGAGCGGGCGCCTGAGGGAGCAGTTCTTC
>17|TRBV5-1|.|.|TRBJ1-6
CASSLGLGRLDNSPLHF
TGCGCCAGCAGCTTGGGGCTAGGGAGATTGGATAATTCACCCCTCCACTTT
>15|TRBV25-1|few|.|TRBJ2-3
CASSVRGTSTDTQYF
TGTGCCAGCAGTGTTCGCGGAACTAGCACAGATACGCAGTATTTT
>15|TRBV11-2|.|.|TRBJ1-3
CASSLERPSGNTIYF
TGTGCCAGCAGCTTAGAACGTCCCTCTGGAAACACCATATATTTT
>15|TRBV5-1|.|.|TRBJ2-2
CASSLDGLNTGELFF
TGCGCCAGCAGCTTGGATGGGCTGAACACCGGGGAGCTGTTTTTT
>12|TRBV6-1|few|.|TRBJ2-7
CASSATGYEQYF
TGTGCCAGCAGCGCCACAGGGTACGAGCAGTACTTC
>16|TRBV7-2|few|TRBD2|TRBJ2-5
CASSLASGGAQETQYF
TGTGCCAGCAGCTTAGCTAGCGGGGGAGCTCAAGAGACCCAGTACTTC
>16|TRBV28|.|TRBD1|TRBJ1-6
CASSLGGQGGISPLHF
TGTGCCAGCAGTTTAGGGGGACAGGGAGGAATTTCACCCCTCCACTTT